Included here is one TCR beta chain sequence, with context. The antigen is not known. The same CDR3 also results from other DNA sequences found in this sample. Method: immunoSEQ multiplex PCR; TCRdb's copy keeps in-frame clones and lacks some. The sample has approximately 97,000 clones; approximately 94% are singletons. The data are from a study of cytomegalovirus exposure and HLA in healthy donors. Points from the study as a whole: TCR beta chains numbering some 160 were designated cytomegalovirus-associated.

The source of this sequence is a woman aged 18-29 years in good health and CMV-seronegative. The sequenced material came from PBMCs.

The chain's CDR3 is CASSYSGSYEQYF. DNA of the CDR3: TGTGCCAGCAGTTACTCGGGCAGCTACGAGCAGTACTTC. The chain combines TRBV6-5 with TRBJ2-7; D is uncertain. Germline V lookup: CDR1 MNHEY, CDR2 SVGAGI. The CDR3 length is 13 residues. The ends were cut back, 0 bases at V and 3 bases at J, with 6 bases in the middle.